Listed here are 21 T cell receptor beta chains from one sample, sequenced in a study of blood T cells in healthy people across ages. Primers used in a second PCR of about 7 to 12 cycles were a sample-barcoded 5' primer and a J-beta primer mix. TCRdb re-called the 5' RACE reads through MiXCR, storing one row per CDR3 protein. The table includes 1.5 million to 2 million distinct CDR3 sequences, about two fifths detected once. The specimen sequenced was blood. The source of these receptors is a human donor in good health.

V is TRBV28 and J is TRBJ2-1; D is ambiguous. CDR1 and CDR2 from the germline V gene are MDHEN and SYDVKM. The V end lost 5 bases, the J end lost 6 bases, and 11 bases lay between the germline ends. The CDR3 has 13 amino acids. The CDR3 loop is CASSSYSRNEQFF. The CDR3 DNA follows: TGTGCCAGCAGTAGCTACAGTCGCAATGAGCAGTTCTTC.

This rearrangement joins TRBV12-3 or TRBV12-4 to TRBJ1-1; D perhaps matches TRBD1 (5 bases). The CDR3 loop spans 15 amino acids. Trimming shortened V by 5 bases and J by 2 bases, and 15 bases separated the two germline ends. CDR3 in DNA: TGTGCCAGCAGTGAAACCTGGGACTTCAACACTGAAGCTTTCTTT. Amino acid sequence: CASSETWDFNTEAFF.

The chain carries TRBV7-3 and TRBJ2-7; D is perhaps TRBD1 (5 bases). The V gene's germline CDR1 is SGHTA and CDR2 FQGTGA. The CDR3 runs to 17 residues. V lost 5 bases, J lost 4 bases, and 24 bases lay in between. The CDR3 loop reads CASSRVLFVQESYEQYF. As DNA, the CDR3 is TGTGCCAGCAGCCGCGTTCTCTTCGTACAGGAGTCTTACGAGCAGTACTTC.

The V gene is TRBV20-1, the J gene TRBJ2-7; 8 bases are a match to TRBD2. The germline V gene encodes CDR1 DFQATT and CDR2 SNEGSKA (reference sequence). The CDR3 is made up of 15 amino acids. The junction had 4 bases not matched to a gene; V was cut back by 0 bases and J by 0 bases. The CDR3 spells CSARELAGNSYEQYF. In DNA, the CDR3 is TGCAGTGCTAGAGAATTAGCGGGAAACTCCTACGAGCAGTACTTC.

This clonotype was counted between two and nine times. This chain connects TRBV7-2 to TRBJ1-3; no firm D call. Germline assignment: CDR1 SGHTA and CDR2 FQGNSA. The CDR3 extends over 15 amino acids. The V and J ends lost 2 bases and 4 bases respectively, with 12 bases between them. The chain's CDR3 is CASSLSAGMGNTIYF. The CDR3 coding sequence is TGTGCCAGCAGCTTAAGTGCGGGGATGGGAAACACCATATATTTT.

The rearrangement uses TRBV2 and TRBJ2-7, with no clear D. Germline CDR1 reads SNHLY; CDR2 reads FYNNEI. Trimming removed 4 bases from V and 2 bases from J, with 12 bases in between. The CDR3 is 14 residues long. Here the CDR3 DNA reads TGTGCCAGCAGTGCCTGGGTTGGTCCCTACGAGCAGTACTTC. Translated, it gives CASSAWVGPYEQYF.

The chain couples TRBV7-9 to TRBJ1-2; 9 bases agree with TRBD1. The J segment lost 4 bases and the V segment lost 6 bases, leaving 3 bases of the junction unmatched. This CDR3 is 13 amino acids long. Germline V gene lookup returns CDR1 SEHNR and CDR2 FQNEAQ (reference sequence). The CDR3 protein is CASREQGAYGYTF. In nucleotides, the CDR3 is TGTGCCAGCAGGGAACAGGGGGCCTATGGCTACACCTTC.

The V call is TRBV7-9, the J call TRBJ2-2, with TRBD2 as a possible D gene (5 bases). Germline CDR1 reads SEHNR; CDR2 reads FQNEAQ (reference sequence). V lost 3 bases to trimming and J lost 5 bases, with 25 bases between them. This CDR3 spans 19 amino acids. CDR3 sequence (DNA): TGTGCCAGCAGCTTGGAGGTATCGGCCTATTGGGCGAGTACCGGGGAGCTGTTTTTT. This gives the protein CASSLEVSAYWASTGELFF.

This clonotype was counted a few times. Relative to the germline gene, one junction end is altered; a read error may explain this. The chain employs TRBV28 and TRBJ2-7; the D gene is possibly TRBD2 (6 bases). The CDR3 is 11 amino acids. Germline V gene sequence: CDR1 MDHEN, CDR2 SYDVKM. Here the CDR3 reads CASSSRVGLGF. CDR3 DNA sequence: TGTGCCAGCAGTTCGAGAGTGGGACTCGGGTTC.

The chain couples TRBV11-1 to TRBJ2-3; 11 nucleotides agree with TRBD2. The CDR3 consists of 16 residues. V was pared by 6 bases and J by 3 bases, with 8 bases of the junction left unmatched. Germline lookup yields CDR1 SGHAT and CDR2 FQDESV (reference sequence). The CDR3 protein is CASSVTGTSGTDTQYF. CDR3 DNA: TGTGCCAGCAGTGTCACCGGGACTAGCGGAACAGATACGCAGTATTTT. Drawing the rest from reference TRBV11-1 and TRBJ2-3, the complete variable domain is EAEVAQSPRYKITEKSQAVAFWCDPISGHATLYWYRQILGQGPELLVQFQDESVVDDSQLPKDRFSAERLKGVDSTLKIQPAELGDSAMYLCASSVTGTSGTDTQYFGPGTRLTVL.

V is TRBV6-4 and J is TRBJ1-5; possibly TRBD1 for D (5 bases). Trimming cost V 5 bases and J 5 bases, with 13 bases left between them. This CDR3 is 14 amino acids long. Germline V gene data show CDR1 as MRHNA and CDR2 as SNTAGT. CDR3 protein: CASSPVQDYQPQHF. In nucleotides, the CDR3 is TGTGCCAGCAGTCCGGTACAGGATTATCAGCCCCAGCATTTT.

Worth noting for this clonotype: Relative to the germline gene, one junction end is altered; a read error may explain this. CDR3 nucleotides: TGCGCCAGCAGCTCGGAGTGGGGGGGCGGGAACATTCAGTACTTC. Amino acids: CASSSEWGGGNIQYF. This chain connects TRBV5-6 to TRBJ2-4, with D perhaps matching TRBD2 (7 bases). The CDR3 is made up of 15 amino acids. CDR1 and CDR2 (germline): SGHDT, YYEEEE.

Only a few counts were recorded for this clonotype. CDR3 coding DNA: TGCAGTGCTAACCCGACAGGGGGAAAGAGCTACACCTTC. Protein sequence: CSANPTGGKSYTF. V gene TRBV20-1 combines with J gene TRBJ1-2; 9 nucleotides line up with TRBD1. The CDR3 covers 13 residues. J gave up 9 bases and V 4 bases, and 9 bases lay outside the gene matches. The V gene's germline CDR1 is DFQATT and CDR2 SNEGSKA (reference sequence).

The table lists this clonotype with a few counts. This rearrangement joins TRBV6-1 to TRBJ2-3, with 9 positions matching TRBD2. With 7 bases clipped from V and 3 bases from J, the junction kept 11 bases outside the gene matches. This CDR3 spans 16 amino acids. Germline V lookup: CDR1 MNHNS, CDR2 SASEGT. In DNA form, the CDR3 reads TGTGCCAGCACCGTGATCTGGACTAGCGCGACAGATACGCAGTATTTT. Translation: CASTVIWTSATDTQYF.

The CDR3 region has the DNA TGTGCCACCAGTGCCCTGCGAGGACAAGGAGACTATGGCTACACCTTC. It yields the protein CATSALRGQGDYGYTF. The chain couples TRBV24-1 to TRBJ1-2; tentative D call: TRBD1 (5 bases). This CDR3 comprises 16 residues. Looked up from germline, CDR1 is KGHDR and CDR2 is SFDVKD. V lost 5 bases and J 3 bases, leaving 18 bases between the germline ends.

In its sample, this clonotype was seen a few times. The chain recombines TRBV20-1 with TRBJ1-5; 7 nucleotides align to TRBD1. The V gene's germline CDR1 is DFQATT and CDR2 SNEGSKA (reference sequence). The CDR3 loop spans 13 amino acids. The V and J ends lost 6 bases and 5 bases, in that order; junction bases with no gene match: 7. The CDR3 region is CSAKGTADQPQHF. In nucleotides, the CDR3 is TGCAGTGCGAAAGGGACAGCGGATCAGCCCCAGCATTTT.

The V gene is TRBV3-1, the J gene TRBJ1-1; no clear D gene. V was trimmed by 2 bases and J by 0 bases, leaving 10 bases between them. Germline CDR1 and CDR2: LGHDT and YNNKEL (reference sequence). The CDR3 is 15 amino acids. The CDR3 loop reads CASSQHAGLNTEAFF. Here the CDR3 DNA reads TGTGCCAGCAGCCAACATGCCGGGTTGAACACTGAAGCTTTCTTT.

There are a few counts of this clonotype. The genes are TRBV7-3 and TRBJ1-6, with 7 bases matching TRBD1. Germline trimming cut 4 bases from V and 3 bases from J; bases unmatched to any gene: 3. Germline CDR1 is SGHTA and CDR2 is FQGTGA. This CDR3 is built from 15 residues. This CDR3 reads CASSSRQGYNSPLHF. Written as DNA, the CDR3 is TGTGCCAGCAGCTCCCGACAGGGCTATAATTCACCCCTCCACTTT.

This clonotype was recorded a few times. The chain employs TRBV7-2 and TRBJ2-6; 7 bases align to TRBD1. V lost 5 bases and J lost 0; bases outside the gene matches: 10. Germline-derived CDR1 and CDR2 are SGHTA and FQGNSA. The CDR3 has 18 residues. The CDR3 DNA is TGTGCCAGCAGCACACCCCGGGACAGCGTCTCTGGGGCCAACGTCCTGACTTTC. Encoded protein: CASSTPRDSVSGANVLTF.

The CDR3 loop is CSARFRLRYNEKLFF. As DNA, the CDR3 is TGCAGTGCTAGATTCAGGTTGCGGTATAATGAAAAACTGTTTTTT. The V and J genes are TRBV20-1 and TRBJ1-4; no reliable D call. Trimming left V 2 bases short and J 4 bases short, with 14 bases between. In germline, CDR1 is DFQATT, CDR2 SNEGSKA (reference sequence). The CDR3 has 15 residues.

In its sample, this clonotype was seen once. The V and J genes are TRBV13 and TRBJ1-1; 7 nucleotides agree with TRBD1. CDR3 length equals 16 residues. With 3 bases clipped from V and 1 base from J, the junction kept 8 bases outside the gene matches. CDR1 and CDR2 (germline): PRHDT, FYEKMQ (reference sequence). CDR3 nucleotides: TGTGCCAGCAGCTTGATCACTCGGACAGGGAACACTGAAGCTTTCTTT. Translation gives CASSLITRTGNTEAFF.